This is a list of T cell receptor beta chains from one sample in a study of regulatory T cells in long-lasting Graves disease. TCRdb itself ran the multiplex PCR reads through MiXCR, one entry per CDR3 protein. There are more than 450,000 distinct CDR3 sequences in the sample; roughly 16% occur only once, and more than 10% lies in the top ten. The same data also contributed to another study, on T cells in Graves' hyperthyroidism and ophthalmopathy.

Source: peripheral blood mononuclear cells (PBMCs), taken at new diagnosis, from a patient treated with antithyroid drugs. These receptors were collected from a man aged 35 to 55 with Graves disease. The conserved cysteine and the conserved F or W are not part of the CDR3 here. The order of the fields is V gene, D gene, J gene, CDR3 protein. A D gene is named only where the DNA matches it firmly.

>TRBV6-1|TRBD1|TRBJ2-2
ASSEAPTGASNTGELF
>TRBV7-9|.|TRBJ2-2
ASSPGGIFTGELF
>TRBV11-2|TRBD2|TRBJ2-7
ASSFLRGRTSYEQY
>TRBV20-1|TRBD1|TRBJ2-4
SARNPGQGENIQY
>TRBV6-5|TRBD2|TRBJ2-7
ASSYLPAGVYEQY
>TRBV20-1|TRBD2|TRBJ2-4
SARDPAGVGNIQY
>TRBV24-1|.|TRBJ2-7
ATMQGSSHEQY
>TRBV27|.|TRBJ1-2
ASRDSGTNYGYT
>TRBV12-3/TRBV12-4|.|TRBJ2-1
ASSLQGRVGDEQF
>TRBV30|TRBD1|TRBJ2-1
AWTGQIRDRQF
>TRBV4-1|TRBD1|TRBJ2-3
ASSRGTGSPDTQY
>TRBV3-1|TRBD1|TRBJ1-6
ASSQDTSGGEDSPLH
>TRBV24-1|.|TRBJ2-5
ATDLSVPETQY
>TRBV20-1|TRBD2|TRBJ2-3
SAGRGTDTQY
>TRBV28|TRBD2|TRBJ2-1
ASSRSGSSYEQF
>TRBV20-1|.|TRBJ1-1
SARAGTTNTEAF
>TRBV7-6|.|TRBJ1-1
ASSLGSRGTRGTAF
>TRBV5-1|TRBD2|TRBJ2-1
ASSPGLAEQF
>TRBV19|.|TRBJ1-1
ASSVRWGRTEAF
>TRBV15|.|TRBJ1-1
ATSRPSQTEAF
>TRBV7-2|TRBD1|TRBJ2-6
ASSFEGAGANVLT
>TRBV28|.|TRBJ1-2
ASSQAGQFNYGYT
>TRBV30|.|TRBJ1-3
AWSPDSGNTIY
>TRBV24-1|.|TRBJ1-5
ATSDNKGTDQPQH
>TRBV28|.|TRBJ1-5
ASSEDSWGNQPQH
>TRBV20-1|.|TRBJ2-7
SASGASEQY
>TRBV7-9|.|TRBJ1-1
ASSTTENTEAF
>TRBV28|.|TRBJ2-2
ASTGVYGELF
>TRBV14|.|TRBJ1-3
ASKKGSGNTIY
>TRBV5-1|.|TRBJ2-1
ASSLGELDNEQF
>TRBV7-3|.|TRBJ2-1
ASSPTGTNNEQF
>TRBV30|.|TRBJ2-2
AWRGQGNGELF
>TRBV2|TRBD1|TRBJ2-4
ASRGQFQY
>TRBV2|TRBD2|TRBJ2-3
ASSGLAGGGGTQY
>TRBV2|TRBD2|TRBJ2-5
ASSETGLARETQY
>TRBV20-1|.|TRBJ2-1
SASLEFVEQF
>TRBV7-3|TRBD2|TRBJ2-1
ASRPLGGSGEQF
>TRBV27|.|TRBJ2-5
ASNGGLQETQY
>TRBV20-1|.|TRBJ2-3
SATDQLSTDTQY
>TRBV28|.|TRBJ2-7
ASGTGEQY
>TRBV9|TRBD1|TRBJ1-1
ASSVDQGAQTEAF
>TRBV2|TRBD2|TRBJ2-2
ASSEVIAGAGELF
>TRBV5-6|.|TRBJ2-4
ASSLEMRGNIQY
>TRBV11-1|.|TRBJ1-1
ASSKDRRTEAF
>TRBV5-4|.|TRBJ2-3
ASSLAVGSTDTQY
>TRBV10-3|TRBD2|TRBJ2-2
AVGLAGGTGELF
>TRBV2|.|TRBJ1-2
ASTPDRMDYGYT
>TRBV7-9|TRBD2|TRBJ2-1
ASSLEMGVGGRGYNEQF
>TRBV2|TRBD1|TRBJ2-4
ASSRQGQAKNIQY
>TRBV18|.|TRBJ1-1
ASSPAWALNTEAF
>TRBV20-1|TRBD1|TRBJ1-1
SAYRGPGTEAF
>TRBV11-2|TRBD1|TRBJ1-1
ASSISGTGGSRNTEAF
>TRBV25-1|.|TRBJ1-2
ASSDLAGAGYGYT
>TRBV4-2|TRBD2|TRBJ2-2
ASSQGGGTTWELF
>TRBV5-1|.|TRBJ1-4
ASSNTGKGNEKLF
>TRBV7-9|.|TRBJ2-7
ASSLASGYQGYEQY
>TRBV11-2|TRBD1|TRBJ1-5
ASSSRTGIPQH